The 17 T cell receptor beta chains below were found in one sample sequenced in a study of T-cell memory formation after mild COVID-19. TCRdb reprocessed the 5' RACE reads with MiXCR, giving one entry per CDR3 protein. The repertoire consists of roughly 100,000 distinct CDR3 sequences, with about an eighth occurring once and the leading ten covering approximately 30%. Specimen: PBMCs or a T cell subset sorted from them (not recorded which). These receptors were obtained from an adult woman who had mild COVID-19 (a few samples of this study predate the infection). Cell type and time point are not known.

The chain recombines TRBV19 with TRBJ1-1; 9 positions match TRBD1. CDR3 length equals 13 residues. Germline lookup yields CDR1 LNHDA and CDR2 SQIVND (reference sequence). V lost 5 bases to trimming and J lost 6 bases; unmatched junction nucleotides: 4. The CDR3 loop is CASSLRTGAEAFF. CDR3 DNA: TGTGCCAGTAGTCTCCGGACAGGGGCTGAAGCTTTCTTT.

The genes are TRBV20-1 and TRBJ1-5; 7 bases map to TRBD1. The V and J ends lost 4 bases and 4 bases, in that order; junction bases with no gene match: 7. The germline gives CDR1 DFQATT, CDR2 SNEGSKA (reference sequence). The CDR3 extends over 14 amino acids. The DNA of the CDR3 is TGCAGTGCTAAGGGGGCAGGGGTTAATCAGCCCCAGCATTTT. This codes for CSAKGAGVNQPQHF.

A few counts support this clonotype. V and J are TRBV6-5 and TRBJ2-2, with 9 bases matching TRBD1. Germline V CDR1 and CDR2: MNHEY, SVGAGI. With 7 bases clipped from V and 6 bases from J, the junction kept 15 bases outside the gene matches. CDR3 length: 17 residues. CDR3 DNA sequence: TGTGCCAGCACCTTACTTTGGACAGGGGTAAAAGCCGGGGAGCTGTTTTTT. Protein sequence: CASTLLWTGVKAGELFF.

V is TRBV4-1 and J is TRBJ2-1; no firm D call. The germline V and J ends were trimmed by 4 bases and 7 bases, with 8 bases remaining between them. CDR1 MGHRA and CDR2 YSYEKL come from the germline V gene. This CDR3 has 12 amino acids. CDR3 DNA sequence: TGCGCCAGCAGCCGAGACCTTAATGAGCAGTTCTTC. Its protein product is CASSRDLNEQFF.

This clonotype was observed at least ten times. The chain joins TRBV7-2 to TRBJ2-6; D is undetermined. Trimming cost V 5 bases and J 0 bases, with 8 bases left between them. CDR1 and CDR2 from the germline V gene are SGHTA and FQGNSA. The CDR3 is 15 amino acids. The CDR3 region is CASSPDLSGANVLTF. The DNA for the CDR3 is TGTGCCAGCAGCCCCGACCTCTCTGGGGCCAACGTCCTGACTTTC.

The sample holds a few counts of this clonotype. This rearrangement joins TRBV29-1 to TRBJ2-7; the D gene is possibly TRBD1 (5 bases). V was shortened by 1 base and J by 1 base, with 8 bases between the two germline ends. Germline V gives CDR1 SQVTM, CDR2 ANQGSEA. The CDR3 totals 13 residues. The CDR3: CSVEGGLSYEQYF. The CDR3, as DNA: TGCAGCGTTGAAGGGGGCCTTTCCTACGAGCAGTACTTC.

At least ten counts were recorded for this clonotype. V is TRBV2 and J is TRBJ2-1, with D unresolved. The CDR3 sequence is 15 residues long. The V gene's germline CDR1 is SNHLY and CDR2 FYNNEI. Trimming took off 5 bases at V and 0 bases at J, with 11 bases between the two ends. For the CDR3, the DNA is TGTGCCAGCAGTAACGGACCCAGCTCCTACAATGAGCAGTTCTTC. Residues: CASSNGPSSYNEQFF. Full variable domain (rest looked up from reference TRBV2 and TRBJ2-1): EPEVTQTPSHQVTQMGQEVILRCVPISNHLYFYWYRQILGQKVEFLVSFYNNEISEKSEIFDDQFSVERPDGSNFTLKIRSTKLEDSAMYFCASSNGPSSYNEQFFGPGTRLTVL.

The sample holds a few counts of this clonotype. The chain combines TRBV6-5 with TRBJ1-1, with 9 bases matching TRBD1. Germline lookup yields CDR1 MNHEY and CDR2 SVGAGI. J lost 5 bases, V lost 2 bases, and 12 bases had no gene match. This CDR3 comprises 17 residues. The CDR3 coding sequence is TGTGCCAGCAGTTACCCACCGGGACAGGGCGTGGGAACTGAAGCTTTCTTT. The encoded protein is CASSYPPGQGVGTEAFF.

The V gene is TRBV24-1, the J gene TRBJ1-3; D gene unclear. Trimming took off 3 bases at V and 5 bases at J, with 4 bases between the two ends. The CDR3 consists of 12 residues. Germline values: CDR1 KGHDR, CDR2 SFDVKD. The CDR3 region has the DNA TGTGCCACCAGTGATCACCGAAACACCATATATTTT. It yields the protein CATSDHRNTIYF.

This rearrangement joins TRBV5-6 to TRBJ2-2; D not resolved. The CDR3 length is 15 residues. V lost 0 bases and J lost 7, with 13 bases in between. Germline V CDR1 and CDR2: SGHDT, YYEEEE. In DNA form, the CDR3 reads TGTGCCAGCAGCTTGGCCGGAAGCCTAGTCGGGGAGCTGTTTTTT. Translating it yields CASSLAGSLVGELFF.

This rearrangement joins TRBV24-1 to TRBJ2-1; D gene uncertain. This CDR3 region has 13 residues. From germline, CDR1 is KGHDR and CDR2 SFDVKD. Trimming took 5 bases from V and 2 from J, leaving 6 bases between them. The CDR3: CATSVTAYNEQFF. The DNA for the CDR3 is TGTGCCACCAGTGTAACAGCCTACAATGAGCAGTTCTTC.

A few counts support this clonotype. V and J are TRBV3-1 and TRBJ2-7; D possibly corresponds to TRBD1 (5 bases). Between the trimmed V and J ends, which lost 1 base and 5 bases, there was a span of 12 bases. Germline values: CDR1 LGHDT, CDR2 YNNKEL (reference sequence). There are 14 residues in the CDR3. CDR3 DNA sequence: TGTGCCAGCAGCCAAGCAAGCAGGGTCCACGAGCAGTACTTC. This translates into CASSQASRVHEQYF.

Concerning this clonotype: Germline is not matched at one junction end, which may reflect a read error. The chain combines TRBV29-1 with TRBJ2-1, with 10 positions matching TRBD2. The CDR3 extends over 13 amino acids. The germline V gene has CDR1 SQVTM and CDR2 ANQGSEA. The CDR3 bases are TGCAGCGTTGACCAGCGGGAGGGTATCGATACCGAATTC. This sequence encodes CSVDQREGIDTEF.

The chain uses TRBV19 and TRBJ2-7, with 7 bases fitting TRBD2. CDR1 LNHDA and CDR2 SQIVND come from the germline V gene (reference sequence). CDR3 length: 14 amino acids. The V gene end was trimmed by 2 bases and the J gene end by 3 bases; junction bases not matched to a gene: 4. The CDR3 is CASSITSVNYEQYF. The CDR3 coding sequence is TGTGCCAGTAGTATAACTAGCGTAAACTACGAGCAGTACTTC.

This clonotype was observed at least ten times. V usage is TRBV7-8 and J usage is TRBJ2-2; 8 bases fit TRBD1. This CDR3 has 16 amino acids. CDR1 SGHVS and CDR2 FQNEAQ come from the germline V gene. After removal of 2 bases from V and 5 bases from J, the junction contained 7 bases not matched to a gene. The CDR3: CASSLPDRGGTGELFF. In DNA, the CDR3 is TGTGCCAGCAGCTTACCCGACAGGGGCGGAACCGGGGAGCTGTTTTTT.

This clonotype has only a few counts. V usage is TRBV24-1 and J usage is TRBJ2-1; D perhaps matches TRBD2 (7 bases). CDR3 size: 14 residues. Trimming removed 6 bases from V and 2 bases from J, with 10 bases in between. Germline V gene lookup returns CDR1 KGHDR and CDR2 SFDVKD. The CDR3 reads CATSSGGAYNEQFF. DNA for the CDR3: TGTGCCACCAGTTCGGGGGGCGCCTACAATGAGCAGTTCTTC.

The chain uses TRBV7-9 and TRBJ2-7; maybe TRBD1 (6 bases). Germline values: CDR1 SEHNR, CDR2 FQNEAQ (reference sequence). V was cut by 5 bases and J by 2 bases, with 13 bases left in between. CDR3 length equals 14 residues. The CDR3 nucleotides are TGTGCCAGCAGCCCTGGGGACATCCCCTACGAGCAGTACTTC. It codes for CASSPGDIPYEQYF.